Listed below are T cell receptor beta chains from one sample, sequenced in a study of shared clonotypes between healthy human individuals. Measured with immunoSEQ multiplex PCR; TCRdb has only the in-frame clones, and not every one. The repertoire holds more than 2 million clones, with roughly 95% as singletons. Sequenced sample: naive CD4+ T cells sorted from blood. The receptor set was obtained from a man between 18 and 35 years old in good health. CDR3s include the opening cysteine and the closing phenylalanine or tryptophan. A D gene is named only where the DNA matches it firmly. Some rows mark clone size as missing; the rest say once, few, many or name a class of expanded clone.

D gene,V gene,clone size,J gene,CDR3 DNA,CDR3 protein
.,TRBV5-1,.,TRBJ1-1,TGCGCCAGCAGCTACCTATTGAACACTGAAGCTTTCTTT,CASSYLLNTEAFF
.,TRBV11-3,.,TRBJ2-3,TGTGCCAGCAGCTTAGATGGTGTAGGAATGACGCAGTATTTT,CASSLDGVGMTQYF
TRBD1,TRBV5-1,once,TRBJ2-5,TGCGCCAGCAGCTTGGCCTGGGGACAGGGGCAACAGACCCAGTACTTC,CASSLAWGQGQQTQYF
TRBD2,TRBV7-2,.,TRBJ2-3,TGTGCCAGCAGCTTAAGGCTCGCGGGAGGGCGTAACACAGATACGCAGTATTTT,CASSLRLAGGRNTDTQYF
TRBD1,TRBV29-1,.,TRBJ2-7,TGCAGCGTTGAACGTGACAGGGGTGTCTCCTACGAGCAGTACTTC,CSVERDRGVSYEQYF
TRBD1,TRBV6-6,.,TRBJ2-7,TGTGCCAGTGAGACAGGGGGAGGCGGGAGCGAGCAGTACTTC,CASETGGGGSEQYF
.,TRBV7-3,.,TRBJ1-1,TGTGCCAGCAGCCCTTCCGGACGTAGGGAAGCTTTCTTT,CASSPSGRREAFF
.,TRBV6-1,.,TRBJ2-2,TGTGCCAGCAGTGAACAGGGAAGCACCGGGGAGCTGTTTTTT,CASSEQGSTGELFF
.,TRBV30,.,TRBJ2-5,TGTGCCTTCGCGGGAACAGGGATGTACCAAGAGACCCAGTACTTC,CAFAGTGMYQETQYF
.,TRBV5-8,.,TRBJ2-6,TGTGCCAGCAGCTTGGCAACAGTCTCTGGGGCCAACGTCCTGACTTTC,CASSLATVSGANVLTF
TRBD1,TRBV10-3,.,TRBJ2-5,TGTGCCATCAGGGGACAGGGGATAGAAGAGACCCAGTACTTC,CAIRGQGIEETQYF
TRBD1,TRBV5-1,.,TRBJ2-7,TGCGCCAGCAGTCCGGACAGGACATACGAGCAGTACTTC,CASSPDRTYEQYF
.,TRBV19,.,TRBJ1-5,TGTGCCAGTAGTATAGAAACGGTGAACATACAGCCCCAGCATTTT,CASSIETVNIQPQHF
TRBD1,TRBV5-1,.,TRBJ1-6,TGCGCCAGCAGCTTGGGAGGCGACAGGGGGAATTCACCCCTCCACTTT,CASSLGGDRGNSPLHF
.,TRBV10-3,.,TRBJ2-3,TGTGCCATCATTCTTACTGACAGGCTCACAGATACGCAGTATTTT,CAIILTDRLTDTQYF
.,TRBV7-2,.,TRBJ1-2,TGTGCCAGCAGCGGGAGCACCGTTACCTATGGCTACACCTTC,CASSGSTVTYGYTF
.,TRBV5-1,.,TRBJ2-6,TGCGCCAGCAGCTCGCAGGGCTCTGGGGCCAACGTCCTGACTTTC,CASSSQGSGANVLTF
.,TRBV28,.,TRBJ2-5,TGTGCCAGCAGCGGAGGGGGGCGAGAGACCCAGTACTTC,CASSGGGRETQYF
.,TRBV18,.,TRBJ1-1,TGTGCCAGCCGAAAAGACCTGAACACTGAAGCTTTCTTT,CASRKDLNTEAFF
TRBD1,TRBV2,.,TRBJ2-1,TGTGCCAGCAGTCCCGGGACAGGGTACAATGAGCAGTTCTTC,CASSPGTGYNEQFF
.,TRBV27,.,TRBJ2-5,TGTGCCAGCAGTTTAACCCCCCTAATGGGGTCGCTCGAAGAGACCCAGTACTTC,CASSLTPLMGSLEETQYF
.,TRBV6-5,.,TRBJ1-2,TGTGCCAGCAGTGCAGGGATCGGCTACACCTTC,CASSAGIGYTF
.,TRBV5-6,.,TRBJ2-5,TGTGCCAGCAGCTCCTTTCGGGCTGGTGAGACCCAGTACTTC,CASSSFRAGETQYF
.,TRBV6-5,.,TRBJ2-3,TGTGCCAGCAGCCCAGGGAGTTTGGGCACAGATACGCAGTATTTT,CASSPGSLGTDTQYF
TRBD1,TRBV6-5,.,TRBJ2-7,TGTGCCAGCAGTTACGGTCCGGGGACAGCCTACGAGCAGTACTTC,CASSYGPGTAYEQYF
.,TRBV27,once,TRBJ1-6,TGTGCCAGCAGTTTATCCACAGGGTCTAATTCACCCCTCCACTTT,CASSLSTGSNSPLHF
TRBD1,TRBV5-4,.,TRBJ2-2,TGTGCCAGCAGCAGAACAGGGGGGCGGAACACCGGGGAGCTGTTTTTT,CASSRTGGRNTGELFF
.,TRBV5-5,.,TRBJ2-3,TGTGCCAGCAGCTCGGAAGGGTCAGTAATCACAGATACGCAGTATTTT,CASSSEGSVITDTQYF